The clone carrying this T cell receptor (beta chain) was counted between two and nine times. The sample's treatment: randomized to nivolumab then ipilimumab (arm A) or the reverse (arm B). DNA-damaging chemotherapy had not been given to any patient beforehand. The V and J ends lost 3 bases and 8 bases respectively, with 22 bases between them. Germline CDR1 and CDR2: SEHNR and FQNEAQ (reference sequence). This CDR3 region has 17 residues. Repertoires were generated with immunoSEQ multiplex PCR, while TCRdb's copy carries only in-frame clones and drops some. Here the sample spans 15,000 to 20,000 clones, about 70% being singletons. The data derive from a study of sequential checkpoint blockade in melanoma. Study-wide context: First-line arms were nivolumab then ipilimumab, or the reverse, randomized 1:1. Both treatment sequences were followed by maintenance nivolumab.

This specimen was CD8+ T cells sorted from blood (inferred from file names), taken from a patient given nivolumab and ipilimumab in sequence. The J gene is TRBJ1-4, the V gene TRBV7-9; D remains unclear. This TCR was sampled from a human donor with melanoma. CDR3 sequence (DNA): TGTGCCAGCAGCTTGGCAGACGGGGTCCTTGGGGAGGAAAAACTGTTTTTT. This encodes CASSLADGVLGEEKLFF.